Listed below are T cell receptor beta chains from one sample, sequenced in a study of response to subunit inactivated influenza vaccine. One entry per CDR3 protein, called by TCRdb with MiXCR from the RT-PCR reads. The sample contains under 800,000 distinct CDR3 sequences, approximately 15% of which appear only once. The material was PBMCs from blood, obtained approximately 15 days before vaccination. The receptors stem from a man aged 50-59 years who received an inactivated influenza vaccine. The CDR3 runs from the conserved cysteine through the conserved F or W. The order of the fields is J gene, clone size, V gene, D gene, CDR3 DNA, CDR3 protein. D genes are given only for firm matches. Part of the rows lack a size; the others show once, few, many or a class for expanded clones.

j_call: TRBJ1-2
clone_size: few
v_call: TRBV10-3
d_call: -
cdr3_nt: TGTGCCATCAGTGATTTGGATGGCTACACCTTC
cdr3_aa: CAISDLDGYTF

j_call: TRBJ2-2
clone_size: -
v_call: TRBV5-1
d_call: -
cdr3_nt: TGCGCCAGCAGCTTGGCGGGGGTCCCGGGCCCCGGGGAGCTGTTTTTT
cdr3_aa: CASSLAGVPGPGELFF

j_call: TRBJ2-4
clone_size: -
v_call: TRBV6-1
d_call: TRBD1
cdr3_nt: TGTGCCAGCAGGGGACAGCTAGCCAAAAACATTCAGTACTTC
cdr3_aa: CASRGQLAKNIQYF

j_call: TRBJ2-2
clone_size: -
v_call: TRBV2
d_call: -
cdr3_nt: TGTGCCACCTCTAGGACCAACACCGGGGAGCTGTTTTTT
cdr3_aa: CATSRTNTGELFF

j_call: TRBJ2-7
clone_size: -
v_call: TRBV3-1
d_call: -
cdr3_nt: TGTGCCAGCAGCCATTTGCACAGAACCTACGAGCAGTACTTC
cdr3_aa: CASSHLHRTYEQYF

j_call: TRBJ2-7
clone_size: few
v_call: TRBV19
d_call: -
cdr3_nt: TGTGCCAGTAGTATGAAGGCCAGGACATACGAGCAGTACTTC
cdr3_aa: CASSMKARTYEQYF

j_call: TRBJ2-1
clone_size: -
v_call: TRBV5-1
d_call: TRBD2
cdr3_nt: TGCGCCAGCGGAGGACTAGCGGGAGATGGACGTCACAATGAGCAGTTCTTC
cdr3_aa: CASGGLAGDGRHNEQFF

j_call: TRBJ2-1
clone_size: many
v_call: TRBV7-3
d_call: TRBD2
cdr3_nt: TGTGCCAGCAGCTTATTGGGGGGGTCCTACAATGAGCAGTTCTTC
cdr3_aa: CASSLLGGSYNEQFF

j_call: TRBJ2-7
clone_size: -
v_call: TRBV5-1
d_call: TRBD2
cdr3_nt: TGCGCCAGCAGCCTACGGAGCGGGAGAAGAGACGAGCAGTACTTC
cdr3_aa: CASSLRSGRRDEQYF

j_call: TRBJ2-3
clone_size: many
v_call: TRBV6-5
d_call: TRBD2
cdr3_nt: TGTGCCAGCAGTTACTCGATGATAACGGGAGGGACAGATACGCAGTATTTT
cdr3_aa: CASSYSMITGGTDTQYF

j_call: TRBJ1-1
clone_size: few
v_call: TRBV5-1
d_call: -
cdr3_nt: TGCGCCAGCAGCTTGCGGGACTTGGGGACTGAAGCTTTCTTT
cdr3_aa: CASSLRDLGTEAFF

j_call: TRBJ2-7
clone_size: few
v_call: TRBV20-1
d_call: -
cdr3_nt: TGCAGTGCTAGTCACCTTTACGAGCAGTACTTC
cdr3_aa: CSASHLYEQYF

j_call: TRBJ1-5
clone_size: -
v_call: TRBV7-9
d_call: -
cdr3_nt: TGTGCCAGCAGCTTAGGGGGGGAAGGATCGCAGCCCCAGCATTTT
cdr3_aa: CASSLGGEGSQPQHF

j_call: TRBJ2-3
clone_size: few
v_call: TRBV6-2/TRBV6-3
d_call: -
cdr3_nt: TGTGCCAGCAGTTACTCGAAAGGACAGACAGATACGCAGTATTTT
cdr3_aa: CASSYSKGQTDTQYF

j_call: TRBJ2-5
clone_size: -
v_call: TRBV20-1
d_call: -
cdr3_nt: TGCAGTGCTAGAGGGGCCAGCGATTGGACCCAGTACTTC
cdr3_aa: CSARGASDWTQYF

j_call: TRBJ2-1
clone_size: once
v_call: TRBV12-3/TRBV12-4
d_call: -
cdr3_nt: TGTGCCAGCAGTTTCTTCGGTCCGGGGAGCTACAATGAGCAGTTCTTC
cdr3_aa: CASSFFGPGSYNEQFF

j_call: TRBJ2-3
clone_size: few
v_call: TRBV3-1
d_call: TRBD2
cdr3_nt: TGTGCCAGCAGCCCCCGGTCTAGCGGGGGGTTAGATACGCAGTATTTT
cdr3_aa: CASSPRSSGGLDTQYF

j_call: TRBJ2-2
clone_size: -
v_call: TRBV28
d_call: TRBD2
cdr3_nt: TGTGCCAGCAGTGCCGGGCTAGCGGGGGGGCGCAACACCGGGGAGCTGTTTTTT
cdr3_aa: CASSAGLAGGRNTGELFF

j_call: TRBJ2-5
clone_size: -
v_call: TRBV20-1
d_call: -
cdr3_nt: TGCAGTGCGCAAAGGGGGAAAGAGACCCAGTACTTC
cdr3_aa: CSAQRGKETQYF

j_call: TRBJ2-1
clone_size: -
v_call: TRBV20-1
d_call: TRBD2
cdr3_nt: TGCAGTGCCGGGAGGACACTCTACAATGAGCAGTTCTTC
cdr3_aa: CSAGRTLYNEQFF

j_call: TRBJ2-5
clone_size: many
v_call: TRBV20-1
d_call: -
cdr3_nt: TGCAGTGCTAGCGACCCCCAAGAGACCCAGTACTTC
cdr3_aa: CSASDPQETQYF

j_call: TRBJ1-1
clone_size: few
v_call: TRBV6-2/TRBV6-3
d_call: -
cdr3_nt: TGTGCCAGCAGCCAGATCCTAGGGGGCACTGAAGCTTTCTTT
cdr3_aa: CASSQILGGTEAFF

j_call: TRBJ2-1
clone_size: many
v_call: TRBV20-1
d_call: TRBD1
cdr3_nt: TGCAGTGCTAGAGATGGAGGGACAGGGAACAATGAGCAGTTCTTC
cdr3_aa: CSARDGGTGNNEQFF

j_call: TRBJ2-3
clone_size: many
v_call: TRBV29-1
d_call: -
cdr3_nt: TGCAGCGTTGAACGAGCGTTTGCGGGAACTAGCACAGATACGCAGTATTTT
cdr3_aa: CSVERAFAGTSTDTQYF

j_call: TRBJ2-5
clone_size: few
v_call: TRBV7-9
d_call: TRBD2
cdr3_nt: TGTGCCAGCAGCCGGGATCAGACTAGCGGGAGTGAGACCCAGTACTTC
cdr3_aa: CASSRDQTSGSETQYF

j_call: TRBJ2-2
clone_size: many
v_call: TRBV2
d_call: -
cdr3_nt: TGTGCCAGCAGTGAAGGACCCGGGGAGCTGTTTTTT
cdr3_aa: CASSEGPGELFF

j_call: TRBJ2-7
clone_size: -
v_call: TRBV6-2/TRBV6-3
d_call: TRBD1
cdr3_nt: TGTGCCAGCAGGAAAGAGACAGGGAAAGGATCCTACGAGCAGTACTTC
cdr3_aa: CASRKETGKGSYEQYF

j_call: TRBJ1-5
clone_size: -
v_call: TRBV27
d_call: TRBD1
cdr3_nt: TGTGCCAGCAGCCGGGACAGGGGGCGACAGCCCCAGCATTTT
cdr3_aa: CASSRDRGRQPQHF

j_call: TRBJ2-2
clone_size: -
v_call: TRBV6-1
d_call: -
cdr3_nt: TGTGCCAGCAGGAAGGTTAACACCGGGGAGCTGTTTTTT
cdr3_aa: CASRKVNTGELFF

j_call: TRBJ2-2
clone_size: many
v_call: TRBV15
d_call: -
cdr3_nt: TGTGCCACCAGCAGAGAGGGCGGCTACACTGGGGAGCTGTTTTTT
cdr3_aa: CATSREGGYTGELFF

j_call: TRBJ2-5
clone_size: -
v_call: TRBV12-3/TRBV12-4
d_call: -
cdr3_nt: TGTGCCAGCAGTAGCCCTGCGGGGGAGACCCAGTACTTC
cdr3_aa: CASSSPAGETQYF

j_call: TRBJ1-5
clone_size: -
v_call: TRBV10-3
d_call: -
cdr3_nt: TGTGCCATCAGTGAGTCGACCTACGGGGAGCCTTACCAGCCCCAGCATTTT
cdr3_aa: CAISESTYGEPYQPQHF

j_call: TRBJ1-1
clone_size: -
v_call: TRBV20-1
d_call: TRBD1
cdr3_nt: TGCAGTGCCAAACAGGGGTCGAACACTGAAGCTTTCTTT
cdr3_aa: CSAKQGSNTEAFF

j_call: TRBJ1-5
clone_size: many
v_call: TRBV7-2
d_call: -
cdr3_nt: TGTGCCAGCAGCTCGGACATAGGGCGCAATCAGCCCCAGCATTTT
cdr3_aa: CASSSDIGRNQPQHF

j_call: TRBJ2-5
clone_size: -
v_call: TRBV29-1
d_call: TRBD1
cdr3_nt: TGCAGCGTGAGGGACAGCATTTACCTACAGCCTGAAGAGACCCAGTACTTC
cdr3_aa: CSVRDSIYLQPEETQYF

j_call: TRBJ2-5
clone_size: few
v_call: TRBV9
d_call: TRBD2
cdr3_nt: TGTGCCAGCAGCGTAGCGATCGGGGGACTAGCTGGTGAGACCCAGTACTTC
cdr3_aa: CASSVAIGGLAGETQYF

j_call: TRBJ2-1
clone_size: -
v_call: TRBV28
d_call: TRBD1
cdr3_nt: TGTGCCAGCAGTTTGCCGGGACAGGGGGCCACCAATGAGCAGTTCTTC
cdr3_aa: CASSLPGQGATNEQFF

j_call: TRBJ2-6
clone_size: few
v_call: TRBV20-1
d_call: -
cdr3_nt: TGCAGTGCTAGAGATTCGGGGCCCTCTGGGGCCAACGTCCTGACTTTC
cdr3_aa: CSARDSGPSGANVLTF

j_call: TRBJ1-2
clone_size: many
v_call: TRBV5-5
d_call: -
cdr3_nt: TGTGCCAGCAGCTTCGCGACCCTCCGCGAGGGTGGCTACACCTTC
cdr3_aa: CASSFATLREGGYTF

j_call: TRBJ2-1
clone_size: -
v_call: TRBV15
d_call: TRBD2
cdr3_nt: TGTGCCACCAGCAGAGGGGGACTAGCGGTCCATGAGCAGTTCTTC
cdr3_aa: CATSRGGLAVHEQFF

j_call: TRBJ2-1
clone_size: -
v_call: TRBV20-1
d_call: -
cdr3_nt: TGCAGTGCCAGGGGCGAGCGGGCACAGTACGCCGAGCAGTTCTTC
cdr3_aa: CSARGERAQYAEQFF

j_call: TRBJ2-7
clone_size: -
v_call: TRBV7-8
d_call: TRBD1
cdr3_nt: TGTGCCAGCAGGCTGAGGACAGGGATACACTACGAGCAGTACTTC
cdr3_aa: CASRLRTGIHYEQYF

j_call: TRBJ1-2
clone_size: -
v_call: TRBV6-1
d_call: TRBD1
cdr3_nt: TGTGCCAGCAGTGGCACCGGGACAGGAAACTATGGCTACACCTTC
cdr3_aa: CASSGTGTGNYGYTF

j_call: TRBJ2-3
clone_size: few
v_call: TRBV29-1
d_call: -
cdr3_nt: TGCAGCGCCATCCCTTCTGGATCCCGAGGGACGCAGTATTTT
cdr3_aa: CSAIPSGSRGTQYF

j_call: TRBJ2-2
clone_size: many
v_call: TRBV20-1
d_call: -
cdr3_nt: TGCAGTGCTAGAGTACCAGAGTCGGGCGGGGAGCTGTTTTTT
cdr3_aa: CSARVPESGGELFF

j_call: TRBJ2-5
clone_size: few
v_call: TRBV10-3
d_call: TRBD1
cdr3_nt: TGTGCCATCAGCCGAACAGGGGTGGAAAAGACCCAGTACTTC
cdr3_aa: CAISRTGVEKTQYF

j_call: TRBJ1-1
clone_size: few
v_call: TRBV15
d_call: TRBD1
cdr3_nt: TGTGCCACCAGCAGGGACAGGGCTGTCACTGAAGCTTTCTTT
cdr3_aa: CATSRDRAVTEAFF

j_call: TRBJ2-4
clone_size: -
v_call: TRBV7-9
d_call: -
cdr3_nt: TGTGCCAGCAGCCCCCCGAAACTCGGATCCGATTCTGCTATTCAGTACTTC
cdr3_aa: CASSPPKLGSDSAIQYF

j_call: TRBJ2-5
clone_size: many
v_call: TRBV20-1
d_call: TRBD1
cdr3_nt: TGCAGTGCTAGTTCGACAGGGGTAATGGGCCAAGAGACCCAGTACTTC
cdr3_aa: CSASSTGVMGQETQYF

j_call: TRBJ2-5
clone_size: -
v_call: TRBV18
d_call: -
cdr3_nt: TGTGCCAGCTCAGTACACATCCAAGAGACCCAGTACTTC
cdr3_aa: CASSVHIQETQYF

j_call: TRBJ1-2
clone_size: few
v_call: TRBV6-2/TRBV6-3
d_call: TRBD1
cdr3_nt: TGTGCCAGCGTTCCGGGACAGGGGATATTGGGCAACTATGGCTACACCTTC
cdr3_aa: CASVPGQGILGNYGYTF

j_call: TRBJ2-1
clone_size: few
v_call: TRBV29-1
d_call: -
cdr3_nt: TGCAGCGTCCTCACCACAGACTACCCCAATGAGCAGTTCTTC
cdr3_aa: CSVLTTDYPNEQFF

j_call: TRBJ2-7
clone_size: few
v_call: TRBV7-2
d_call: -
cdr3_nt: TGTGCCAGCAAAAAACAGGGTGACCACGAGCAGTACTTC
cdr3_aa: CASKKQGDHEQYF